Below, 21 T cell receptor beta chains from the same sample are listed, as sequenced in a study of CD8+ T cells in alopecia areata. The sample's treatment: oral pan-JAK inhibitor, 5-10 mg twice daily. RNA, once extracted, was reverse transcribed into cDNA for use as the sequencing template. Sequencing used immunoSEQ multiplex PCR; TCRdb keeps in-frame clones, though not all of them. In the table there are a few hundred thousand clones, roughly two fifths of which are singletons. Sequenced here: CD4+ T cells sorted from blood, sampled between weeks 30 and 35, from a patient treated with tofacitinib. Receptor source: a human donor with alopecia areata.

This clone was seen only once. The chain carries TRBV28 and TRBJ1-1; the D is unclear. The CDR3 has 15 amino acids. Trimming pared 5 bases from V and 5 bases from J, leaving 18 bases between. Per germline, CDR1 MDHEN and CDR2 SYDVKM. The CDR3 nucleotides read TGTGCCAGCAGTCTCCTAGGTCCAGCGGGGACTGAAGCTTTCTTT. This gives the protein CASSLLGPAGTEAFF. The full variable domain, its missing parts supplied by reference TRBV28 and TRBJ1-1, is DVKVTQSSRYLVKRTGEKVFLECVQDMDHENMFWYRQDPGLGLRLIYFSYDVKMKEKGDIPEGYSVSREKKERFSLILESASTNQTSMYLCASSLLGPAGTEAFFGQGTRLTVV.

The chain combines TRBV9 with TRBJ1-2, with a weak D call TRBD1 (6 bases). This CDR3 region has 13 residues. Germline V gives CDR1 SGDLS, CDR2 YYNGEE. Between the trimmed V and J ends, which lost 0 bases and 8 bases, there was a span of 11 bases. The CDR3 spells CASSVEGGYGYTF. CDR3 nucleotides: TGTGCCAGCAGCGTAGAAGGGGGTTACGGCTACACCTTC.

On this clone: A read error is likely, as this CDR3 ends without the conserved phenylalanine or tryptophan. This chain links TRBV29-1 with TRBJ1-1; 8 bases line up with TRBD1. This CDR3 spans 13 amino acids. After removal of 8 bases from V and 0 bases from J, the junction contained 5 bases not matched to a gene. CDR1 is SQVTM, CDR2 ANQGSEA, per germline. DNA for the CDR3: TGCAGCCCGAGACAGGGGCTGAACACTGAAGCTTTCCTT. This translates into CSPRQGLNTEAFL.

The V and J genes are TRBV29-1 and TRBJ1-1; unclear D gene. V lost 4 bases and J lost 7, with 22 bases in between. Germline values: CDR1 SQVTM, CDR2 ANQGSEA. This CDR3 comprises 15 residues. The CDR3 sequence is CSVVGVGRTNFEAFF. DNA for the CDR3: TGCAGCGTTGTCGGCGTGGGCCGGACGAACTTTGAAGCTTTCTTT.

This clone was seen at least ten times. The V call is TRBV6-5, the J call TRBJ2-1; the D gene is possibly TRBD1 (6 bases). CDR1 is MNHEY and CDR2 is SVGAGI in the germline V gene. The CDR3 is 14 amino acids. V lost 8 bases, J lost 16 bases, and 27 bases lay in between. CDR3 coding DNA: TGTGCCAGCCTTCCTTCCTTTGAGGGACAAGGTATCTTCTTC. Translating it yields CASLPSFEGQGIFF.

This chain links TRBV6-5 with TRBJ2-7; no clear D gene. Germline loops: CDR1 MNHEY, CDR2 SVGAGI. This CDR3 is built from 15 residues. The V gene lost 0 bases and the J gene lost 0 bases, with 9 bases spanning the gap. The CDR3 reads CASSYSFLGSYEQYF. The CDR3 nucleotides read TGTGCCAGCAGTTACTCGTTCTTGGGCTCCTACGAGCAGTACTTC.

A few counts support this clone. This sequence joins TRBV19 and TRBJ1-1; D is uncertain. Trimming took off 6 bases at V and 4 bases at J, with 15 bases between the two ends. This CDR3 is built from 14 residues. The V gene's germline CDR1 is LNHDA and CDR2 SQIVND (reference sequence). The CDR3 is CASRPGVMSTEAFF. The CDR3 DNA reads TGTGCCAGTAGGCCGGGAGTTATGTCCACTGAAGCTTTCTTT.

Remarks on this clone: Other DNA sequences in this sample translate to the same CDR3. This chain connects TRBV5-1 to TRBJ2-5; weak D call: TRBD2 (5 bases). CDR1 SGHRS and CDR2 YFSETQ come from the germline V gene. This CDR3 spans 12 amino acids. V lost 0 bases and J lost 5, with 5 bases in between. CDR3 DNA sequence: TGCGCCAGCAGCTTGGCGGGGGAGACCCAGTACTTC. Amino acids: CASSLAGETQYF. Based on the CDR3 plus reference TRBV5-1 and TRBJ2-5, the full variable domain is KAGVTQTPRYLIKTRGQQVTLSCSPISGHRSVSWYQQTPGQGLQFLFEYFSETQRNKGNFPGRFSGRQFSNSRSEMNVSTLELGDSALYLCASSLAGETQYFGPGTRLLVL.

As concerns this clone: The germline gene is not matched at one end of the junction; a read error may be the cause. The chain carries TRBV7-9 and TRBJ2-2; the match to TRBD2 covers 9 bases. Germline V gene sequence: CDR1 SEHNR, CDR2 FQNEAQ (reference sequence). The CDR3 runs to 15 residues. The CDR3 is CASSLAGSNTGELFF. The CDR3 nucleotides read TGTGCCAGCAGCCTAGCGGGATCGAACACCGGGGAGCTGTTTTTT.

This clone was counted only a few times. The gene calls are TRBV5-1 and TRBJ2-7, with TRBD2 matching 8 bases. V lost 0 bases, J lost 5 bases, and 4 bases stayed unmatched. Germline V gene sequence: CDR1 SGHRS, CDR2 YFSETQ. The CDR3 totals 14 residues. The CDR3 sequence is CASSLEIAGNEQYF. CDR3 bases: TGCGCCAGCAGCTTGGAAATAGCGGGGAACGAGCAGTACTTC.

V usage is TRBV4-1 and J usage is TRBJ2-3; perhaps D is TRBD1 or TRBD2 (5 bases each). The length of the CDR3 is 15 residues. Germline CDR1 is MGHRA and CDR2 is YSYEKL. Trimming removed 1 base from V and 7 bases from J, with 15 bases in between. The CDR3 loop is CASSQVRDQGNTQYF. As DNA, the CDR3 is TGCGCCAGCAGCCAAGTCCGGGACCAAGGGAATACGCAGTATTTT.

In this sample, this clone turned up a few times. This chain links TRBV30 with TRBJ2-2, with D perhaps matching TRBD2 (6 bases). Trimming shortened V by 2 bases and J by 3 bases, and 10 bases separated the two germline ends. The length of the CDR3 is 14 residues. Germline loops: CDR1 GTSNPN, CDR2 SVGIG (reference sequence). The CDR3 sequence: CAWSIGRYTGELFF. The DNA for the CDR3 is TGTGCCTGGAGTATCGGGAGATACACCGGGGAGCTGTTTTTT.

This clone was picked up one time. At the DNA level, this CDR3 is encoded by other sequences in the same sample as well. The rearrangement uses TRBV9 and TRBJ2-3; D remains ambiguous. Germline CDR1 is SGDLS and CDR2 is YYNGEE. This CDR3 contains 12 residues. With 5 bases removed from V and 3 bases from J, the gap between germline ends came to 7 bases. In DNA form, the CDR3 reads TGTGCCAGCAGTAAAGGGACAGATACGCAGTATTTT. Protein: CASSKGTDTQYF.

The J gene is TRBJ2-3, the V gene TRBV27; 11 bases map to TRBD2. J lost 0 bases, V lost 6 bases, and 5 bases had no gene match. Germline CDR1 reads MNHEY; CDR2 reads SMNVEV (reference sequence). The CDR3 extends over 16 amino acids. CDR3 nucleotides: TGTGCCAGCAGGGGAAGACTAGCGGGGAGCACAGATACGCAGTATTTT. Amino acid sequence: CASRGRLAGSTDTQYF.

The gene calls are TRBV30 and TRBJ2-2; a weak D match, TRBD1 (6 bases). Germline CDR1 is GTSNPN and CDR2 is SVGIG (reference sequence). V was shortened by 2 bases and J by 4 bases, with 14 bases between the two germline ends. CDR3 length equals 15 residues. CDR3 region: CAWSHNRVGTGELFF. In DNA, the CDR3 is TGTGCCTGGAGTCACAACAGGGTGGGCACCGGGGAGCTGTTTTTT.

V and J are TRBV2 and TRBJ1-1; no clear D gene. The CDR3 sequence is 14 residues long. CDR1 SNHLY and CDR2 FYNNEI come from the germline V gene. Trimming removed 0 bases at V and 0 bases at J, with 5 bases between. The CDR3 region has the DNA TGTGCCAGCAGTGAAGCCTACATGAACACTGAAGCTTTCTTT. It codes for CASSEAYMNTEAFF.

The rearrangement links TRBV5-4 to TRBJ2-2; D gene ambiguous. The CDR3 has 13 residues. With 3 bases removed from V and 6 bases from J, the gap between germline ends came to 9 bases. Germline CDR1 SGHNT, CDR2 YYREEE (reference sequence). CDR3 sequence (DNA): TGTGCCAGCAGCTCCGACGGTTCCGGGGAGCTGTTTTTT. It yields the protein CASSSDGSGELFF.

The V call is TRBV30, the J call TRBJ1-5; 11 bases map to TRBD1. V lost 1 base and J lost 2; bases outside the gene matches: 7. The CDR3 runs 17 residues. Germline assignment: CDR1 GTSNPN and CDR2 SVGIG (reference sequence). CDR3 protein: CAWSADRGPNGNQPQHF. CDR3 coding DNA: TGTGCCTGGAGTGCGGACAGGGGGCCGAATGGCAATCAGCCCCAGCATTTT.

The chain couples TRBV30 to TRBJ2-1; D is undetermined. This CDR3 spans 14 amino acids. Germline V gene sequence: CDR1 GTSNPN, CDR2 SVGIG (reference sequence). The V end was cut by 0 bases, the J end by 6 bases, with 12 bases between. The CDR3 spells CAWSVRPMFNEQFF. CDR3 coding DNA: TGTGCCTGGAGTGTACGGCCGATGTTCAATGAGCAGTTCTTC.

This clone was observed a handful of times. The chain is built from TRBV7-9 and TRBJ2-1; the D is unclear. Trimming took off 7 bases at V and 8 bases at J, with 15 bases between the two ends. The V gene's germline CDR1 is SEHNR and CDR2 FQNEAQ (reference sequence). The CDR3 is 13 residues long. This CDR3 reads CASTPGSADEQFF. CDR3 nucleotides: TGTGCCAGCACCCCTGGCTCCGCCGATGAGCAGTTCTTC.

This clone was seen just once. The chain links TRBV5-4 to TRBJ1-2; the D gene is possibly TRBD1 (6 bases). Germline V CDR1 and CDR2: SGHNT, YYREEE (reference sequence). Trimming took off 1 base at V and 0 bases at J, with 7 bases between the two ends. This CDR3 spans 14 amino acids. The CDR3 DNA sequence: TGTGCCAGCAGCTTGCGACAGGCTAACTATGGCTACACCTTC. The encoded protein is CASSLRQANYGYTF. Filled out from reference TRBV5-4 and TRBJ1-2, the complete variable domain reads ETGVTQSPTHLIKTRGQQVTLRCSSQSGHNTVSWYQQALGQGPQFIFQYYREEENGRGNFPPRFSGLQFPNYSSELNVNALELDDSALYLCASSLRQANYGYTFGSGTRLTVV.